One T cell receptor beta chain is described in this entry. Assignments of participants to cohorts depended upon their own reported clinical history. Generated by immunoSEQ multiplex PCR, the TCRdb table keeps only in-frame clones and is missing some. The data hold 150,000 to 200,000 clones, with around four fifths observed a single time. The CDR3 spans 17 residues. The germline V gene has CDR1 MGHRA and CDR2 YSYEKL. The germline V and J ends were trimmed by 0 bases and 1 base, with 15 bases remaining between them. These data are taken from a study of blood T cell repertoires in COVID-19. Overall study: There were acute and convalescent COVID-19 samples, and they came from the United States, Italy and Spain.

This rearrangement joins TRBV4-1 to TRBJ1-1, with a weak D call TRBD1 (5 bases). The clonotype comes from a woman between 45 and 60 years old who had recovered from COVID-19. The sample was PBMCs or T cells enriched from blood (not recorded which). This CDR3 reads CASSQDRQGRSNTEAFF. The CDR3 DNA reads TGCGCCAGCAGCCAAGACCGTCAGGGCAGATCGAACACTGAAGCTTTCTTT.